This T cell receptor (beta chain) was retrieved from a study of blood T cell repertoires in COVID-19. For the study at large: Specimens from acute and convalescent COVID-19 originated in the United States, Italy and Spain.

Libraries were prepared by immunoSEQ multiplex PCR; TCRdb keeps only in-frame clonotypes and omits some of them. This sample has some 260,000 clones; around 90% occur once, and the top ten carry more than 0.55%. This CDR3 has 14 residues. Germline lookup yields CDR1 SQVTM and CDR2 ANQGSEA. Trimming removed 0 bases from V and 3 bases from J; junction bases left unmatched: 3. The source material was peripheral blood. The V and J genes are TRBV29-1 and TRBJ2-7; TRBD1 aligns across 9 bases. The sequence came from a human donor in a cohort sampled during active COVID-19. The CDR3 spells CSVEDPGQGYEQYF. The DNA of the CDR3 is TGCAGCGTTGAAGATCCGGGACAGGGCTACGAGCAGTACTTC.